What follows is one T cell receptor beta chain and its context. What this receptor recognizes is not known. No quality values exist for individual bases; no much larger clone is one base distant. TCRbeta CDR3 regions were amplified from genomic DNA by means of the immunoSEQ Assay, a bias-controlled multiplex PCR. As for the authors' bioinformatics: Within the assay, amplification of reference gene primers was used to estimate how many nucleated cells each sample contained. To quantify the absolute abundance of each unique TCRbeta CDR3 rearrangement, sequence reads were collapsed and filtered. For each sample, productive Simpson clonality was calculated as the square root of Simpson's diversity index across productive rearrangements. Held by TCRdb, this immuneACCESS table contains in-frame sequences only and omits some clones. Under half of the omission traces to an unresolved V gene where checked; the cause of the rest is unknown. D and trimming were read from the DNA, whereas the V and J calls and clone size are those reported in that table. The sample has over 200,000 clones on record, more than 80% of them singletons. The top ten constitute approximately 2.4% of the sample.

The source of the sample is a study of blood T cell repertoires in COVID-19 (TCRdb year 2020). Turning to the overall study: Samples from collaborators originated in the United States, Italy and Spain and spanned both the acute and convalescent phases of COVID-19. The material from the prospective study consisted of cDNA or gDNA derived from T cells, B-cell-depleted T cells, or PBMCs. The dataset comprised deeply sampled blood TCRbeta repertoires from subjects exposed to, actively infected with, or recovered from COVID-19. The repertoires were released in a freely available public database intended as a resource for research on the immune response to SARS-CoV-2. Samples came from the ongoing ImmuneRACE study (first 160 participants) plus 1,254 subjects from 6 global collaborators. Nearly every sample came with metadata listing a de-identified subject ID, COVID-19 status, age in years and sex. Where available, HLA class I and class II types were obtained from metadata supplied by the sample provider rather than from assay-based typing.

At one collaborating source in Seattle, patients were enrolled during active infection and were followed longitudinally through the course of disease. Each collaborating institution followed its own protocols to collect whole blood in K2EDTA tubes. Collaborator samples were shipped for TCRbeta analysis as frozen whole blood, isolated PBMCs, or DNA extracted from either sample type. There are 15 amino acids in the CDR3, from cysteine to phenylalanine inclusive. Of all the DNA, just the CDR3 is kept, 45 bases in frame from base 1. CDR1 PRHDT and CDR2 FYEKMQ are derived from the germline V gene (reference sequence). The junction shows trimming of 4 bases on V and 5 bases on J, and the gene matches do not reach 5 bases of it. Study-wide conclusions, independent of this receptor: The quantity of clinical and demographic metadata differed by source and by participant and was supplied without curation.

The sequenced material came from peripheral blood. The V and J genes are TRBV13 and TRBJ1-4; the central 9 bases match TRBD1. This TCR was sampled from a man in his thirties or forties with COVID-19, enrolled during active disease. The nucleotide sequence is TGTGCCAGCAGCTCCGGGACAGGGTCAAATGAAAAACTGTTTTTT. This translates into CASSSGTGSNEKLFF.